The 20 T cell receptor beta chains below all came from one sample that was sequenced in a study of blood T cell repertoires in COVID-19. Generated by immunoSEQ multiplex PCR, the TCRdb table keeps only in-frame clones and is missing some. The sample shows 200,000 to 250,000 clones, about 85% of them seen only once. The sample consisted of peripheral blood. All receptors derive from a woman aged 55 to 70 with active or convalescent COVID-19.

The chain employs TRBV2 and TRBJ1-6; D may be TRBD1 (5 bases). Germline CDR1 is SNHLY and CDR2 is FYNNEI. The length of the CDR3 is 15 residues. Trimming removed 2 bases from V and 8 bases from J, with 13 bases in between. The CDR3 region has the DNA TGTGCCAGCAGTGAAAGGGGTATCCGGGATTCACCCCTCCACTTT. It yields the protein CASSERGIRDSPLHF.

The chain employs TRBV29-1 and TRBJ1-1, with D tentatively TRBD1 (5 bases). Germline CDR1 and CDR2: SQVTM and ANQGSEA. V was cut by 5 bases and J by 7 bases, with 11 bases left in between. The CDR3 is 11 amino acids. In DNA, the CDR3 is TGCAGCGTTCAGGGAAGGGATGAAGCTTTCTTT. This sequence encodes CSVQGRDEAFF.

The chain carries TRBV10-2 and TRBJ2-3, with a tentative D call TRBD1 (7 bases). CDR3 size: 13 residues. The germline V and J ends were trimmed by 0 bases and 9 bases, with 10 bases remaining between them. CDR1 and CDR2 (germline): WSHSY, SAAADI. CDR3 nucleotides: TGCGCCAGCAGTGAGTCGGCAGGGGGGACGCAGTATTTT. Translated: CASSESAGGTQYF.

The chain employs TRBV19 and TRBJ1-4; D gene unclear. Germline V gene data show CDR1 as LNHDA and CDR2 as SQIVND (reference sequence). CDR3 length equals 18 residues. V shed 4 bases and J shed 6 bases, with 24 bases lying between them. The CDR3 is CASSTGFRSRVEDEKLFF. The CDR3 DNA reads as TGTGCCAGTAGTACAGGATTCCGATCGAGGGTAGAAGATGAAAAACTGTTTTTT.

The V and J genes are TRBV21-1 and TRBJ2-5; the table names TRBD2, a call not compared with the DNA. TRBV21-1 is deemed a pseudogene. This CDR3 has 16 amino acids. This chain's CDR3 is CASSRDRGYFQETQYF. The CDR3 DNA sequence: TGTGCCAGCAGCAGGGATCGGGGATACTTTCAAGAGACCCAGTACTTC.

The J gene is TRBJ2-5, the V gene TRBV3-1 (or the pseudogene TRBV3-2); TRBD1 might be the D (6 bases). Trimming cost V 0 bases and J 0 bases, with 11 bases left between them. Germline V gives CDR1 LGHDT, CDR2 YNNKEL (reference sequence). The CDR3 contains 16 residues. Here the CDR3 DNA reads TGTGCCAGCAGCCAAGACGGCAGGGGCTACCAAGAGACCCAGTACTTC. It yields the protein CASSQDGRGYQETQYF.

V usage is TRBV18 and J usage is TRBJ2-1; 13 bases fit TRBD2. The CDR3 covers 16 residues. V lost 4 bases and J lost 10; bases outside the gene matches: 10. The V gene's germline CDR1 is KGHSH and CDR2 LQKENI. The DNA for the CDR3 is TGTGCCAGCTCACTTTCCCTCGGGACTAGCGGGATGGAGCAGTTCTTC. Translation gives CASSLSLGTSGMEQFF.

The chain employs TRBV28 and TRBJ2-7, with 9 bases matching TRBD1. The CDR3 has 15 residues. Looked up from germline, CDR1 is MDHEN and CDR2 is SYDVKM. Germline trimming cut 6 bases from V and 0 bases from J; bases unmatched to any gene: 6. The CDR3 protein is CASRGTGTFSYEQYF. For the CDR3, the DNA is TGTGCCAGCAGAGGGACAGGGACTTTCTCCTACGAGCAGTACTTC.

The CDR3 coding sequence is TGTGCCAGCAGTATCACCCGACAGGGATCCGAGCAGTACGTC. As protein: CASSITRQGSEQYV. The V and J genes are TRBV2 and TRBJ2-7, with 7 bases that match TRBD1. Germline assignment: CDR1 SNHLY and CDR2 FYNNEI. The V and J ends lost 5 bases and 6 bases, in that order; junction bases with no gene match: 10. The CDR3 loop spans 14 amino acids.

To note about this clone: At one end the junction does not follow the germline gene, possibly because of a read error. This chain connects TRBV5-8 to TRBJ2-1; D gene uncertain. The CDR3 runs 12 residues. Germline CDR1 and CDR2: SGHTS and YDEGEE. The chain's CDR3 is CASSLGVRHSIF. CDR3 nucleotides: TGTGCCAGCAGCTTGGGAGTAAGGCACAGCATCTTC.

The chain uses TRBV2 and TRBJ2-7; TRBD1 matches 9 bases. The CDR3 loop spans 14 amino acids. Germline CDR1 SNHLY, CDR2 FYNNEI. The ends lost 5 bases at V and 2 bases at J; junction bases unmatched: 4. CDR3 sequence (DNA): TGTGCCAGCAGTTCTCGGACAGGGGCCTACGAGCAGTACTTC. Translation gives CASSSRTGAYEQYF.

This clone was found once. The V call is TRBV27, the J call TRBJ1-3; TRBD1 matches 7 bases. The CDR3 is 16 amino acids. Germline CDR1 MNHEY, CDR2 SMNVEV (reference sequence). The ends lost 5 bases at V and 2 bases at J; junction bases unmatched: 9. The CDR3 DNA sequence: TGTGCCAGCAGTCCATCCTGGGACAGCGCTGGAAACACCATATATTTT. The encoded protein is CASSPSWDSAGNTIYF.

V and J are TRBV7-9 and TRBJ1-1, with D maybe TRBD1 (6 bases). Germline V gene lookup returns CDR1 SEHNR and CDR2 FQNEAQ (reference sequence). This CDR3 contains 13 residues. V was shortened by 5 bases and J by 1 base, with 8 bases between the two germline ends. The CDR3, as DNA: TGTGCCAGCAGCGCGACAGGGAACACTGAAGCTTTCTTT. This codes for CASSATGNTEAFF.

This chain links TRBV5-6 with TRBJ2-7, with D maybe TRBD1 (5 bases). The V end lost 4 bases, the J end lost 1 base, and 6 bases lay between the germline ends. CDR3 length equals 12 residues. The V gene's germline CDR1 is SGHDT and CDR2 YYEEEE. The DNA for the CDR3 is TGTGCCAGCAGCCGACAGTCCTACGAGCAGTACGTC. It is translated as CASSRQSYEQYV.

This chain joins TRBV5-1 and TRBJ2-1, with 10 bases matching TRBD1. V gave up 0 bases and J gave up 12 bases; unmatched junction bases: 9. The CDR3 totals 15 residues. From germline, CDR1 is SGHRS and CDR2 YFSETQ. The CDR3 reads CASSLGQGAASGQFF. CDR3 DNA sequence: TGCGCCAGCAGCTTGGGACAGGGGGCCGCGTCGGGGCAGTTCTTC.

The chain is built from TRBV10-2 and TRBJ1-5; D is perhaps TRBD1 (5 bases). Trimming stripped 6 bases from V and 0 bases from J, with 12 bases between. The germline V gene encodes CDR1 WSHSY and CDR2 SAAADI. The CDR3 has 15 amino acids. The chain's CDR3 is CASRWGGDSNQPQHF. CDR3 DNA: TGCGCCAGCAGGTGGGGGGGTGATAGCAATCAGCCCCAGCATTTT.

The chain has TRBV5-6 and TRBJ2-1; TRBD2 aligns across 12 bases. Germline assignment: CDR1 SGHDT and CDR2 YYEEEE. The CDR3 runs to 16 residues. V lost 4 bases, J lost 7 bases, and 9 bases stayed unmatched. The CDR3 DNA reads TGTGCCAGCAGCGGTCAGACTAGCGGGAGTTATAATGAGCAGTTCTTC. Its protein product is CASSGQTSGSYNEQFF.

This chain joins TRBV6-5 and TRBJ1-2; 8 bases line up with TRBD1. CDR1 is MNHEY and CDR2 is SVGAGI in the germline V gene. The CDR3 is 13 amino acids. Trimming took 7 bases from V and 3 from J; bases not matched to a gene: 4. The CDR3 nucleotides read TGTGCCAGCACGAAGGACAGGGACTATGGCTACACCTTC. This gives the protein CASTKDRDYGYTF.

The chain carries TRBV7-9 and TRBJ2-7; 10 bases match TRBD2. This CDR3 is 16 amino acids long. The V gene's germline CDR1 is SEHNR and CDR2 FQNEAQ (reference sequence). V lost 3 bases and J lost 5; bases outside the gene matches: 10. CDR3 in amino acids: CASSLWLAGAFHEQYF. CDR3 DNA: TGTGCCAGCAGCTTGTGGCTAGCGGGAGCCTTCCACGAGCAGTACTTC.

This clone was seen a few times. J is TRBJ2-2 and V is TRBV4-2, with TRBD2 as a possible D gene (5 bases). Germline CDR1 LGHNA, CDR2 YNFKEQ. CDR3 length: 14 amino acids. Trimming stripped 0 bases from V and 5 bases from J, with 7 bases between. The CDR3 loop is CASSQDRRTGELFF. CDR3 sequence (DNA): TGTGCCAGCAGCCAAGATAGGAGGACCGGGGAGCTGTTTTTT.